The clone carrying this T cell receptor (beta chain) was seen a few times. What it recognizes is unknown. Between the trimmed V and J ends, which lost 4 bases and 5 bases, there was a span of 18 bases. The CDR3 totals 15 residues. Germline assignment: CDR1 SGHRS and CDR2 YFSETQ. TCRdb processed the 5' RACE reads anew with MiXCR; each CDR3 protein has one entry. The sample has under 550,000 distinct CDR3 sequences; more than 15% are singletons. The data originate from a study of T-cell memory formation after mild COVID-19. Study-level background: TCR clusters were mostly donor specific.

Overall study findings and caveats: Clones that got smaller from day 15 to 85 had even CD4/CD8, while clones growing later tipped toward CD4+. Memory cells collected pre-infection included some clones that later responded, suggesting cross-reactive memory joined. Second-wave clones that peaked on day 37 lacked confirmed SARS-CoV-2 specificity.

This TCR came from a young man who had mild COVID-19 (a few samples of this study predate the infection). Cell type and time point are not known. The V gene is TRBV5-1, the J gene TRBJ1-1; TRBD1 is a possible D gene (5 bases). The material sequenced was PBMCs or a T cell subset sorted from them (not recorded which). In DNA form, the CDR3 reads TGCGCCAGCAGCCACGGGACTCGAGATGGTACTGAAGCTTTCTTT. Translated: CASSHGTRDGTEAFF.